This is a list of T cell receptor beta chains from one sample in a study of CD8+ T cells in alopecia areata. This table comes from immunoSEQ multiplex PCR, and its TCRdb copy is limited to in-frame clones, with some not included. The table records some 170,000 clones, roughly 60% of them present only once. The starting material was CD4+ T cells sorted from blood, obtained at week 0. The receptors derive from a human donor with alopecia areata. CDR3s include the opening cysteine and the closing phenylalanine or tryptophan. The D gene is left open where the match is weak. The size of a clone is reported for some rows only, either as once, few or many, or as a class for expanded clones.

TRBV7-8	few	.	TRBJ2-7	CASSLQGTSSSYEQYF	TGTGCCAGCAGCTTACAGGGAACGTCGAGCTCCTACGAGCAGTACTTC
TRBV10-3	.	.	TRBJ2-1	CAISEGTIYNEQFF	TGTGCCATCAGTGAGGGGACCATTTACAATGAGCAGTTCTTC
TRBV7-2	once	TRBD1	TRBJ1-2	CASSFSQGSYTF	TGTGCCAGCAGCTTTTCACAGGGGAGCTACACCTTC
TRBV7-3	.	.	TRBJ1-1	CASSIQGGTEAFF	TGTGCCAGCAGCATACAGGGAGGGACTGAAGCTTTCTTT
TRBV5-6	.	TRBD1	TRBJ1-6	CASISWTGASPLHF	TGTGCCAGCATATCGTGGACAGGAGCTTCACCCCTCCACTTT
TRBV6-5	few	TRBD1	TRBJ2-5	CASSYSGTDQETQYF	TGTGCCAGCAGTTACTCCGGGACAGACCAAGAGACCCAGTACTTC
TRBV5-5	few	.	TRBJ2-7	CASRDSTSSYEQYF	TGTGCCAGCAGGGACAGCACAAGCTCCTACGAGCAGTACTTC
TRBV19	.	.	TRBJ2-1	CASSIRDTPEQFF	TGTGCCAGTAGTATCCGGGACACACCTGAGCAGTTCTTC
TRBV7-2	.	TRBD1	TRBJ2-1	CASSLGGGNSGSEQFF	TGTGCCAGCAGCTTAGGAGGGGGCAATTCAGGAAGTGAGCAGTTCTTC
TRBV20-1	.	.	TRBJ1-2	CSARDHYGYTF	TGCAGTGCTAGAGATCACTATGGCTACACCTTC
TRBV10-2	.	TRBD1	TRBJ1-1	CASRDRGPAFF	TGCGCCAGCAGAGACAGGGGGCCAGCTTTCTTT
TRBV4-3	.	.	TRBJ1-4	CASSQESRDREKLFF	TGCGCCAGCAGCCAAGAGTCCAGGGATCGTGAAAAACTGTTTTTT
TRBV29-1	.	TRBD1	TRBJ1-1	CSVEGRTGVGAFF	TGCAGCGTTGAAGGTCGGACAGGGGTTGGAGCTTTCTTT
TRBV5-1	once	TRBD2	TRBJ2-3	CASSRRGEPTDTQYF	TGCGCCAGCAGCCGGCGGGGGGAGCCCACAGATACGCAGTATTTT
TRBV5-6	.	.	TRBJ1-2	CASSPERGNYGYTF	TGTGCCAGCAGCCCCGAACGGGGGAACTATGGCTACACCTTC
TRBV4-3	few	.	TRBJ1-1	CASSQDRGSVNTEVAFF	TGCGCCAGCAGCCAAGATAGGGGGTCAGTCAACACTGAAGTAGCTTTCTTT
TRBV7-9	.	.	TRBJ2-1	CASSLGRGTLFF	TGTGCCAGCAGCTTAGGACGGGGGACCCTCTTCTTC
TRBV5-4	.	TRBD2	TRBJ2-1	CASSSPGGGYNEQFF	TGTGCCAGCAGCTCCCCGGGGGGGGGCTACAATGAGCAGTTCTTC
TRBV11-2	few	.	TRBJ2-1	CASSLGAGEQFF	TGTGCCAGCAGCTTGGGGGCGGGGGAGCAGTTCTTC
TRBV5-1	.	.	TRBJ2-1	CASTLVGEGEQFF	TGCGCCAGCACTCTTGTCGGCGAGGGTGAGCAGTTCTTC
TRBV5-1	.	TRBD1	TRBJ1-6	CASSLATGGGSPLHF	TGCGCCAGCAGCTTGGCGACAGGGGGTGGTTCACCCCTCCACTTT
TRBV5-4	.	.	TRBJ2-1	CASSPKGGHDEQFF	TGTGCCAGCAGCCCGAAGGGAGGTCACGATGAGCAGTTCTTC
TRBV29-1	.	TRBD1	TRBJ2-7	CSVDDRDSYEQYF	TGCAGCGTTGATGACAGGGACTCCTACGAGCAGTACTTC
TRBV19	few	.	TRBJ2-4	CASSIRLEQAKNIQYF	TGTGCCAGTAGTATTAGGTTAGAGCAGGCCAAAAACATTCAGTACTTC
TRBV14	.	.	TRBJ1-1	CASSPIGMNTEAFF	TGTGCCAGCAGTCCGATTGGCATGAACACTGAAGCTTTCTTT
TRBV5-1	.	.	TRBJ2-3	CASSPYTTDTQYF	TGCGCCAGCAGCCCCTACACCACAGATACGCAGTATTTT
TRBV30	.	.	TRBJ1-6	CAFGRANSPLHF	TGTGCCTTCGGACGGGCCAATTCACCCCTCCACTTT
TRBV5-6	.	TRBD1	TRBJ1-6	CATVDRGRYGSPLHF	TGTGCCACCGTTGACAGGGGAAGATACGGATCACCCCTCCACTTT
TRBV27	.	.	TRBJ1-2	CASSFGQNYGYTF	TGTGCCAGCAGTTTTGGGCAGAACTATGGCTACACCTTC
TRBV2	few	.	TRBJ2-3	CASREQGPTNTQYF	TGTGCCAGCAGAGAGCAAGGACCCACCAATACGCAGTATTTT
TRBV7-2	.	.	TRBJ2-5	CASSLAGETQYF	TGTGCCAGCAGCTTAGCTGGGGAGACCCAGTACTTC
TRBV5-1	.	.	TRBJ1-2	CASSRQTDSPGYTF	TGCGCCAGCAGCCGACAAACAGACTCCCCGGGCTACACCTTC
TRBV11-2	few	TRBD1	TRBJ1-1	CASSFGTGRAFF	TGTGCCAGCAGCTTCGGGACAGGGAGGGCTTTCTTT
TRBV4-3	.	.	TRBJ2-5	CASSQSQGNRPGYQETQYF	TGCGCCAGCAGCCAGTCCCAGGGGAACCGACCCGGGTACCAAGAGACCCAGTACTTC
TRBV6-5	few	.	TRBJ2-3	CASSYGDTQYF	TGTGCCAGCAGTTACGGTGATACGCAGTATTTT
TRBV5-4	.	TRBD2	TRBJ2-7	CASSLEPSGSYEQYF	TGTGCCAGCAGCTTGGAGCCTAGCGGCTCCTACGAGCAGTACTTC
TRBV7-7	.	.	TRBJ2-5	CASSLFATQGETQYF	TGTGCCAGCAGCTTATTTGCAACTCAGGGGGAGACCCAGTACTTC